This T cell receptor beta chain stems from a study of blood T cells in healthy people across ages. The use of a sample-barcoded 5' primer and a J-beta primer mix characterized a second PCR of 7 to 11 cycles. TCRdb re-derived calls from the 5' RACE reads in MiXCR, one entry per CDR3 protein. Seen here are some 890,000 distinct CDR3 sequences, approximately 32% observed once, and the top ten hold roughly 10%. The same sample was also used in a study of T cells of mothers and their children.

Sequencing was performed on blood. The source of this sequence is a woman in her thirties or forties in good health.

CDR3 residues: CASSPSSTGPQETQYF. CDR3 DNA: TGTGCCAGCAGTCCTTCATCGACAGGGCCCCAAGAGACCCAGTACTTC. The V gene is TRBV28, the J gene TRBJ2-5; 7 nucleotides line up with TRBD1. CDR1 and CDR2 from the germline V gene are MDHEN and SYDVKM. The CDR3 spans 16 residues. V lost 5 bases, J lost 1 base, and 10 bases stayed unmatched.